Listed here are 8 T cell receptor beta chains from one sample, sequenced in a study of T cells in localized non-small cell lung cancer. The assay was immunoSEQ multiplex PCR, and TCRdb's table has in-frame clones only and misses some. Of approximately 35,000 clones in the sample, approximately 90% were seen once. The input for sequencing was peripheral blood mononuclear cells, taken before any cancer treatment. These receptors were taken from a female donor over 55 with stage II lung adenocarcinoma.

The V gene is TRBV5-6, the J gene TRBJ2-5; D call uncertain. This CDR3 region has 11 residues. V lost 0 bases to trimming and J lost 5 bases, with 2 bases between them. The germline CDR1 and CDR2 sequences are SGHDT and YYEEEE. The CDR3 protein is CASSLAETQYF. The CDR3 DNA is TGTGCCAGCAGCTTGGCGGAGACCCAGTACTTC.

The chain is built from TRBV28 and TRBJ2-3, with D perhaps TRBD1 (5 bases). The CDR3 totals 14 residues. The germline CDR1 and CDR2 sequences are MDHEN and SYDVKM. V dropped 3 bases and J dropped 3 bases, with 10 bases sitting between them. CDR3 sequence (DNA): TGTGCCAGCAGTTTGCCAGGGCCGACAGATACGCAGTATTTT. Amino acid sequence: CASSLPGPTDTQYF.

The V call is TRBV7-2, the J call TRBJ2-1; D might be TRBD2 (5 bases). CDR3 length: 15 amino acids. Germline V CDR1 and CDR2: SGHTA, FQGNSA. Trimming removed 3 bases from V and 10 bases from J, with 19 bases in between. The CDR3 DNA follows: TGTGCCAGCAGCTTCCCAACCGGACTGCGTGTGGAGCAGTTCTTC. Translating it yields CASSFPTGLRVEQFF.

This chain uses TRBV28 with TRBJ2-1; 10 nucleotides line up with TRBD2. V lost 5 bases, J lost 3 bases, and 10 bases stayed unmatched. The CDR3 length is 17 residues. Germline V gives CDR1 MDHEN, CDR2 SYDVKM. CDR3 coding DNA: TGTGCCAGCAGTCTGATAGCGGGGGGATCATTCTACAATGAGCAGTTCTTC. Protein sequence: CASSLIAGGSFYNEQFF. The full variable domain, in which reference TRBV28 and TRBJ2-1 provide the parts outside the CDR3, is DVKVTQSSRYLVKRTGEKVFLECVQDMDHENMFWYRQDPGLGLRLIYFSYDVKMKEKGDIPEGYSVSREKKERFSLILESASTNQTSMYLCASSLIAGGSFYNEQFFGPGTRLTVL.

For the CDR3, the DNA is TGTGCCTCGCTATCCTCGGGCGGGAGCAATAATGAGCAGTTCTTC. It encodes CASLSSGGSNNEQFF. This sequence joins TRBV30 and TRBJ2-1, with 7 bases lining up with TRBD2. The CDR3 extends over 15 amino acids. The V gene's germline CDR1 is GTSNPN and CDR2 SVGIG (reference sequence). Losses at the gene ends were 7 bases for V and 7 bases for J; bases not matched to a gene: 16.

The V call is TRBV4-3, the J call TRBJ2-3, with D unresolved. The V end was cut by 0 bases, the J end by 2 bases, with 6 bases between. This CDR3 is built from 14 residues. Per germline, CDR1 LGHNA and CDR2 YSLEER. This CDR3 reads CASSQDKDTDTQYF. The CDR3 region has the DNA TGCGCCAGCAGCCAAGATAAGGACACAGATACGCAGTATTTT.

This chain uses TRBV19 with TRBJ2-7; TRBD1 matches at 7 bases. Germline trimming cut 4 bases from V and 2 bases from J; bases unmatched to any gene: 11. The CDR3 contains 16 residues. Germline V gives CDR1 LNHDA, CDR2 SQIVND (reference sequence). The CDR3 protein is CASSTARTGETYEQYF. CDR3 coding DNA: TGTGCCAGTAGTACGGCCAGGACAGGAGAAACCTACGAGCAGTACTTC.

The chain uses TRBV2 and TRBJ2-7, with TRBD1 matching 10 bases. The CDR3 sequence is 15 residues long. V gave up 5 bases and J gave up 1 base; unmatched junction bases: 5. The germline gives CDR1 SNHLY, CDR2 FYNNEI. The CDR3 here is CASSLGQGGSYEQYF. Written as DNA, the CDR3 is TGTGCCAGCAGTCTTGGACAGGGGGGATCCTACGAGCAGTACTTC.